A single sample gave rise to the 15 T cell receptor beta chains below, sequenced in a study of cytomegalovirus exposure and HLA in healthy donors. Primers: 60 Vbeta forward and 13 Jbeta reverse. Sequenced by immunoSEQ multiplex PCR; TCRdb stores in-frame clones only, minus some. This table holds 95,000 to 150,000 clones, just over 65% found once. The sample consisted of PBMCs. Receptors originate from a young man in good health and CMV-seronegative.

As regards this clone: The same CDR3 arises from other DNA sequences in this sample as well. The rearrangement uses TRBV15 and TRBJ1-1; D is unresolved. V was trimmed by 0 bases and J by 1 base, leaving 9 bases between them. Germline V lookup: CDR1 LNHNV, CDR2 YYDKDF (reference sequence). The CDR3 extends over 15 amino acids. The CDR3 reads CATSRDFSGNTEAFF. CDR3 nucleotide sequence: TGTGCCACCAGCAGAGATTTTTCAGGGAACACTGAAGCTTTCTTT.

The V gene is TRBV14, the J gene TRBJ2-3, with 8 bases identical to TRBD2. V was clipped by 4 bases and J by 3 bases; unmatched bases: 6. This CDR3 has 15 amino acids. Germline-derived CDR1 and CDR2 are SGHDN and FVKESK. The CDR3 protein is CASSLSGRGTDTQYF. CDR3 nucleotides: TGTGCCAGCAGCCTAAGCGGGAGAGGGACAGATACGCAGTATTTT.

The genes are TRBV28 and TRBJ1-1; D remains unclear. V shed 2 bases and J shed 8 bases, with 12 bases lying between them. This CDR3 region has 13 residues. The germline V gene encodes CDR1 MDHEN and CDR2 SYDVKM. As DNA, the CDR3 is TGTGCCAGCAGTTTAAGCAACCCGAACGAAGCTTTCTTT. It codes for CASSLSNPNEAFF.

The rearrangement links TRBV28 to TRBJ1-3, with 9 positions matching TRBD1. Germline assignment: CDR1 MDHEN and CDR2 SYDVKM. This CDR3 spans 13 amino acids. Trimming cost V 10 bases and J 8 bases; bases outside gene matches: 9. CDR3 sequence (DNA): TGTGCCATCCACCGACAGGGGGTAGACACCATATATTTT. Its translation is CAIHRQGVDTIYF.

V usage is TRBV30 and J usage is TRBJ2-3; 9 bases agree with TRBD1. CDR1 and CDR2 (germline): GTSNPN, SVGIG (reference sequence). After removal of 2 bases from V and 7 bases from J, the junction contained 10 bases not matched to a gene. This CDR3 has 15 residues. This CDR3 is CAWSFGQGTKNTQYF. CDR3 DNA: TGTGCCTGGAGTTTTGGACAGGGGACGAAGAATACGCAGTATTTT.

The chain carries TRBV27 and TRBJ1-2; no reliable D call. The CDR3 has 14 amino acids. Germline CDR1 and CDR2: MNHEY and SMNVEV (reference sequence). V lost 6 bases and J 4 bases, leaving 15 bases between the germline ends. In DNA form, the CDR3 reads TGTGCCAGCAGACCGCCGGGAGAACTCTATGGCTACACCTTC. Translation: CASRPPGELYGYTF.

The chain uses TRBV6-1 and TRBJ2-2; TRBD2 matches at 8 bases. J gave up 1 base and V 10 bases, and 8 bases lay outside the gene matches. The germline V gene has CDR1 MNHNS and CDR2 SASEGT. This CDR3 contains 15 residues. The CDR3 nucleotides are TGTGCCACCCTGGCGGGACTAGAGAACACCGGGGAGCTGTTTTTT. Residues: CATLAGLENTGELFF.

The V gene is TRBV11-2, the J gene TRBJ2-7, with 7 bases fitting TRBD1. The CDR3 contains 14 residues. V lost 3 bases, J lost 4 bases, and 6 bases stayed unmatched. Germline CDR1 reads SGHAT; CDR2 reads FQNNGV. The CDR3 coding sequence is TGTGCCAGCAGCTTCTCGACAGGGTCTTACGAGCAGTACTTC. Amino acids: CASSFSTGSYEQYF. Full variable domain (rest looked up from reference TRBV11-2 and TRBJ2-7): EAGVAQSPRYKIIEKRQSVAFWCNPISGHATLYWYQQILGQGPKLLIQFQNNGVVDDSQLPKDRFSAERLKGVDSTLKIQPAKLEDSAVYLCASSFSTGSYEQYFGPGTRLTVT.

This clone appeared a single time. The CDR3 DNA sequence: TGTGCCAGCAGTGCTGGGGGCCGGTACGAGCAGTACTTC. It translates to CASSAGGRYEQYF. This chain links TRBV6-1 with TRBJ2-7, with D maybe TRBD1 (6 bases). The V end lost 4 bases, the J end lost 4 bases, and 11 bases lay between the germline ends. CDR3 length: 13 amino acids. Germline assignment: CDR1 MNHNS and CDR2 SASEGT.

V gene TRBV4-1 combines with J gene TRBJ2-1; 9 bases match TRBD1. V lost 4 bases and J lost 4; bases outside the gene matches: 8. This CDR3 comprises 16 residues. The germline CDR1 and CDR2 sequences are MGHRA and YSYEKL. DNA for the CDR3: TGCGCCAGCAGCCGAATTCCCGGGACAGGGTACAATGAGCAGTTCTTC. Translation gives CASSRIPGTGYNEQFF.

The chain recombines TRBV5-6 with TRBJ2-5, with TRBD2 matching over 12 bases. The CDR3 sequence is 16 residues long. The junction had 2 bases not matched to a gene; V was cut back by 0 bases and J by 2 bases. The germline gives CDR1 SGHDT, CDR2 YYEEEE. CDR3 amino acids: CASSLGLAGVQETQYF. For the CDR3, the DNA is TGTGCCAGCAGCTTGGGACTAGCGGGAGTACAAGAGACCCAGTACTTC. Using reference TRBV5-6 and TRBJ2-5 for the parts outside the CDR3, the full variable domain is DAGVTQSPTHLIKTRGQQVTLRCSPKSGHDTVSWYQQALGQGPQFIFQYYEEEERQRGNFPDRFSGHQFPNYSSELNVNALLLGDSALYLCASSLGLAGVQETQYFGPGTRLLVL.

The J gene is TRBJ2-1, the V gene TRBV4-1; a weak D match, TRBD2 (5 bases). The V and J ends lost 1 base and 9 bases respectively, with 10 bases between them. CDR3 size: 13 residues. The germline gives CDR1 MGHRA, CDR2 YSYEKL. CDR3 protein: CASSQVLAGEQFF. CDR3 nucleotide sequence: TGCGCCAGCAGCCAAGTTCTAGCTGGTGAGCAGTTCTTC.

This clone was counted between two and nine times. This chain connects TRBV28 to TRBJ2-5, with TRBD1 matching over 7 bases. V shed 7 bases, J shed 5 bases, and the junction held 13 bases outside the gene matches. Germline CDR1 MDHEN, CDR2 SYDVKM. CDR3 length: 15 residues. CDR3 DNA sequence: TGTGCCAGCAATCCCTCCGGGACAGATGGGGAGACCCAGTACTTC. It encodes CASNPSGTDGETQYF.

This clone was detected a few times. The V and J genes are TRBV2 and TRBJ2-1; the match to TRBD2 covers 10 bases. CDR3 length equals 14 residues. Per germline, CDR1 SNHLY and CDR2 FYNNEI. The V segment lost 10 bases and the J segment 7 bases; nucleotides outside the gene matches: 10. CDR3 loop: CATTGTSEMNEQFF. The CDR3 DNA reads as TGTGCCACGACAGGGACTAGCGAGATGAATGAGCAGTTCTTC.

The chain joins TRBV19 to TRBJ2-1; 8 bases are a match to TRBD2. The CDR3 has 20 residues. CDR1 is LNHDA and CDR2 is SQIVND in the germline V gene (reference sequence). V dropped 5 bases and J dropped 7; count of bases not matched to a gene: 25. As DNA, the CDR3 is TGTGCCAGTAGTCCCTCCCTAGCGGGTAGTCCCAGAAGGGAGAAAAATGAGCAGTTCTTC. It is translated as CASSPSLAGSPRREKNEQFF.